Listed below are T cell receptor beta chains from one sample, sequenced in a study of blood T cells in healthy people across ages. TCRdb reprocessed the 5' RACE reads with MiXCR, giving one entry per CDR3 protein. This sample has 1 million or so distinct CDR3 sequences, with 20% to 25% found just once. These same records also appear under a second study, on T cells of mothers and their children.

The specimen was blood. The receptor set was obtained from a girl aged 2-10 years in good health. Each CDR3 is given with its conserved first and last residue. Each record gives: D gene, clone size, J gene, V gene, CDR3 protein, CDR3 DNA. D genes are given only for firm matches. Clone size is given for some rows only: seen once, a few or many times, or a class if the clone is expanded.

d_gene: TRBD2; abundance: .; j_gene: TRBJ2-2; v_gene: TRBV29-1; CDR3aa: CSVEDGGRLFF; CDR3nt: TGCAGCGTTGAAGACGGCGGGAGGCTGTTTTTT
d_gene: TRBD2; abundance: .; j_gene: TRBJ2-3; v_gene: TRBV10-3; CDR3aa: CAISSTSADTTDTQYF; CDR3nt: TGTGCCATCAGTTCGACTAGCGCTGACACGACAGATACGCAGTATTTT
d_gene: .; abundance: few; j_gene: TRBJ1-1; v_gene: TRBV20-1; CDR3aa: CSARDLGARRPEAFF; CDR3nt: TGCAGTGCTAGAGATCTTGGGGCCCGGCGGCCTGAAGCTTTCTTT
d_gene: .; abundance: .; j_gene: TRBJ2-2; v_gene: TRBV12-3/TRBV12-4; CDR3aa: CASMGSPGELFF; CDR3nt: TGTGCCAGCATGGGTTCGCCCGGGGAGCTGTTTTTT
d_gene: .; abundance: .; j_gene: TRBJ1-1; v_gene: TRBV28; CDR3aa: CASSFVGDTEAFF; CDR3nt: TGTGCCAGCAGTTTCGTAGGTGACACTGAAGCTTTCTTC
d_gene: .; abundance: few; j_gene: TRBJ1-1; v_gene: TRBV29-1; CDR3aa: CTNRALGRDTEAFF; CDR3nt: TGCACTAACCGGGCCCTGGGGCGGGACACTGAAGCTTTCTTT
d_gene: .; abundance: .; j_gene: TRBJ2-5; v_gene: TRBV28; CDR3aa: CASSSNGPTNHQETQYF; CDR3nt: TGTGCCAGCAGCTCTAACGGACCTACCAACCACCAAGAGACCCAGTACTTC
d_gene: .; abundance: .; j_gene: TRBJ2-7; v_gene: TRBV7-9; CDR3aa: CASSKADGTYEQYF; CDR3nt: TGTGCCAGCAGCAAGGCAGACGGAACCTACGAGCAGTACTTC
d_gene: TRBD2; abundance: .; j_gene: TRBJ2-5; v_gene: TRBV5-6; CDR3aa: CASSSTLADLETQYF; CDR3nt: TGTGCCAGCAGCTCGACCCTAGCGGACCTTGAGACCCAGTACTTC
d_gene: .; abundance: .; j_gene: TRBJ1-4; v_gene: TRBV5-1; CDR3aa: CASSLEGHEGEKLFF; CDR3nt: TGCGCCAGCAGCTTGGAGGGCCACGAGGGGGAAAAACTGTTTTTT
d_gene: TRBD2; abundance: .; j_gene: TRBJ2-1; v_gene: TRBV27; CDR3aa: CASRLAGTDWDENEQFF; CDR3nt: TGTGCCAGCAGGCTAGCGGGAACGGATTGGGATGAAAATGAGCAGTTCTTC
d_gene: .; abundance: few; j_gene: TRBJ2-5; v_gene: TRBV27; CDR3aa: CASNLAHHRASVYRETQYF; CDR3nt: TGTGCCAGCAACCTCGCTCACCATAGGGCTAGTGTTTACAGAGAGACCCAGTACTTC
d_gene: TRBD2; abundance: .; j_gene: TRBJ2-3; v_gene: TRBV2; CDR3aa: CASRASGGLSTDTQYF; CDR3nt: TGTGCCAGCAGAGCTAGCGGGGGGCTTAGCACAGATACGCAGTATTTT
d_gene: .; abundance: once; j_gene: TRBJ2-7; v_gene: TRBV5-1; CDR3aa: CASNWGGGSYEQYF; CDR3nt: TGCGCCAGCAACTGGGGCGGCGGCTCTTACGAGCAGTACTTC
d_gene: TRBD1; abundance: few; j_gene: TRBJ2-1; v_gene: TRBV7-9; CDR3aa: CASSLDRGDYNEQFF; CDR3nt: TGTGCCAGCAGCTTGGACAGGGGCGATTACAATGAGCAGTTCTTC
d_gene: .; abundance: few; j_gene: TRBJ1-5; v_gene: TRBV12-5; CDR3aa: CASGLVEPQHF; CDR3nt: TGTGCTAGTGGTTTGGTAGAGCCCCAGCATTTT
d_gene: TRBD2; abundance: .; j_gene: TRBJ2-5; v_gene: TRBV20-1; CDR3aa: CSARGLAGGPILETQYF; CDR3nt: TGCAGTGCTAGAGGGCTAGCGGGAGGGCCGATCCTTGAGACCCAGTACTTC
d_gene: TRBD1; abundance: .; j_gene: TRBJ2-7; v_gene: TRBV7-2; CDR3aa: CASSSVTGFSSYEQYF; CDR3nt: TGTGCCAGCAGCTCCGTGACAGGGTTCAGCTCCTACGAGCAGTACTTC
d_gene: TRBD1; abundance: few; j_gene: TRBJ1-2; v_gene: TRBV29-1; CDR3aa: CSVEDRDREGQGYTF; CDR3nt: TGCAGCGTTGAAGATCGAGACAGGGAAGGTCAGGGCTACACCTTC
d_gene: TRBD1; abundance: few; j_gene: TRBJ2-5; v_gene: TRBV4-3; CDR3aa: CASSQDPQGTETQYF; CDR3nt: TGCGCCAGCAGCCAAGACCCACAGGGGACAGAGACCCAGTACTTC
d_gene: .; abundance: .; j_gene: TRBJ2-5; v_gene: TRBV20-1; CDR3aa: CSASRGNQETQYF; CDR3nt: TGCAGTGCTAGCCGCGGGAACCAAGAGACCCAGTACTTC
d_gene: .; abundance: .; j_gene: TRBJ2-5; v_gene: TRBV28; CDR3aa: CATQQIQETQYF; CDR3nt: TGTGCCACCCAGCAAATCCAAGAGACCCAGTACTTC
d_gene: .; abundance: .; j_gene: TRBJ1-5; v_gene: TRBV27; CDR3aa: CASSLRYPQPQHF; CDR3nt: TGTGCCAGCAGTCTCCGTTACCCTCAGCCCCAGCATTTT
d_gene: .; abundance: .; j_gene: TRBJ1-1; v_gene: TRBV12-3/TRBV12-4; CDR3aa: CASSLGDLSAFF; CDR3nt: TGTGCCAGCAGTTTAGGGGACCTCTCCGCTTTCTTT
d_gene: .; abundance: few; j_gene: TRBJ1-2; v_gene: TRBV4-1; CDR3aa: CASSQVNGVGYGYTF; CDR3nt: TGCGCCAGCAGCCAAGTAAACGGGGTAGGCTATGGCTACACCTTC
d_gene: .; abundance: .; j_gene: TRBJ2-5; v_gene: TRBV20-1; CDR3aa: CSARDQGRETQYF; CDR3nt: TGCAGTGCTAGGGATCAGGGGAGGGAGACCCAGTACTTC
d_gene: TRBD1; abundance: many; j_gene: TRBJ2-7; v_gene: TRBV5-1; CDR3aa: CASSWDSPYEQYF; CDR3nt: TGCGCCAGCAGCTGGGACAGCCCCTACGAGCAGTACTTC
d_gene: .; abundance: .; j_gene: TRBJ2-7; v_gene: TRBV29-1; CDR3aa: CSVFLGRIDGSYEQYF; CDR3nt: TGCAGCGTTTTTCTTGGTAGGATCGACGGATCTTATGAGCAGTACTTC
d_gene: TRBD2; abundance: few; j_gene: TRBJ2-5; v_gene: TRBV4-3; CDR3aa: CASSQDRGGLETQYF; CDR3nt: TGCGCCAGCAGCCAAGATAGGGGAGGGTTGGAGACCCAGTACTTC
d_gene: .; abundance: .; j_gene: TRBJ1-2; v_gene: TRBV6-5; CDR3aa: CASSNRAGYTF; CDR3nt: TGTGCCAGCAGTAATCGAGCTGGCTACACCTTC
d_gene: .; abundance: few; j_gene: TRBJ1-2; v_gene: TRBV4-1; CDR3aa: CASSQGIAVGVYGYTF; CDR3nt: TGCGCCAGCAGCCAAGGGATCGCGGTCGGAGTCTATGGCTACACCTTC
d_gene: .; abundance: .; j_gene: TRBJ2-4; v_gene: TRBV7-9; CDR3aa: CASSPGHSRDIQYF; CDR3nt: TGTGCCAGCAGCCCCGGACACTCGAGGGACATTCAGTACTTC
d_gene: .; abundance: few; j_gene: TRBJ2-7; v_gene: TRBV4-1; CDR3aa: CASSPRVISYEQYF; CDR3nt: TGCGCCAGCAGCCCCCGGGTGATCTCCTACGAGCAGTACTTC
d_gene: .; abundance: .; j_gene: TRBJ2-5; v_gene: TRBV29-1; CDR3aa: CSVDPEEIETQYF; CDR3nt: TGCAGCGTTGACCCCGAGGAGATAGAGACCCAGTACTTC
d_gene: TRBD1; abundance: .; j_gene: TRBJ1-1; v_gene: TRBV2; CDR3aa: CASSTRQGMNTEAFF; CDR3nt: TGTGCCAGCAGTACCCGACAGGGGATGAACACTGAAGCTTTCTTT
d_gene: .; abundance: .; j_gene: TRBJ1-1; v_gene: TRBV3-1; CDR3aa: CASSQGGLRGTEAFF; CDR3nt: TGTGCCAGCAGCCAAGGGGGGCTCAGGGGTACTGAAGCTTTCTTT
d_gene: .; abundance: .; j_gene: TRBJ1-2; v_gene: TRBV6-6; CDR3aa: CASSVDTGGGYTF; CDR3nt: TGTGCCAGCAGTGTCGACACCGGGGGAGGCTACACCTTC
d_gene: TRBD2; abundance: .; j_gene: TRBJ2-5; v_gene: TRBV12-3/TRBV12-4; CDR3aa: CASSPAAGGETQYF; CDR3nt: TGTGCCAGCAGTCCCGCAGCGGGGGGAGAGACCCAGTACTTC
d_gene: TRBD2; abundance: few; j_gene: TRBJ2-1; v_gene: TRBV29-1; CDR3aa: CSVILAERNEQFF; CDR3nt: TGCAGCGTCATCCTAGCGGAGAGAAATGAGCAGTTCTTC
d_gene: TRBD1; abundance: .; j_gene: TRBJ1-2; v_gene: TRBV10-3; CDR3aa: CAIIEGQGRYGYTF; CDR3nt: TGTGCCATCATCGAGGGACAGGGACGCTATGGCTACACCTTC
d_gene: .; abundance: few; j_gene: TRBJ1-4; v_gene: TRBV19; CDR3aa: CASTPLEPNEKLFF; CDR3nt: TGTGCCAGTACTCCCCTGGAGCCTAATGAAAAACTGTTTTTT
d_gene: .; abundance: .; j_gene: TRBJ2-7; v_gene: TRBV29-1; CDR3aa: CSYRDSISYEQYF; CDR3nt: TGCAGCTACCGGGACTCCATCTCCTACGAGCAGTACTTC
d_gene: .; abundance: .; j_gene: TRBJ2-5; v_gene: TRBV7-7; CDR3aa: CAGTSGIQETQYF; CDR3nt: TGTGCTGGCACCTCCGGGATCCAAGAGACCCAGTACTTC
d_gene: .; abundance: few; j_gene: TRBJ2-3; v_gene: TRBV7-2; CDR3aa: CASSLNRVSTDTQYF; CDR3nt: TGTGCCAGCAGCTTAAACCGGGTTAGCACAGATACGCAGTATTTT
d_gene: .; abundance: few; j_gene: TRBJ2-1; v_gene: TRBV7-2; CDR3aa: CASRERSYNEQFF; CDR3nt: TGTGCCAGCAGGGAGAGGTCCTACAATGAGCAGTTCTTC
d_gene: .; abundance: few; j_gene: TRBJ1-4; v_gene: TRBV7-9; CDR3aa: CASLISTNEKLFF; CDR3nt: TGTGCCAGCCTTATCTCAACTAATGAAAAACTGTTTTTT
d_gene: TRBD2; abundance: .; j_gene: TRBJ2-7; v_gene: TRBV7-3; CDR3aa: CASSLEAGVGHEQYF; CDR3nt: TGTGCCAGCAGCTTAGAGGCGGGAGTAGGCCACGAGCAGTACTTC
d_gene: .; abundance: .; j_gene: TRBJ1-3; v_gene: TRBV7-2; CDR3aa: CASSFDVGGNTIYF; CDR3nt: TGTGCCAGCAGCTTTGATGTCGGTGGAAACACCATATATTTT
d_gene: TRBD1; abundance: .; j_gene: TRBJ2-5; v_gene: TRBV12-3/TRBV12-4; CDR3aa: CASSPGQWQETQYF; CDR3nt: TGTGCCAGCAGCCCGGGACAGTGGCAAGAGACCCAGTACTTC
d_gene: TRBD2; abundance: .; j_gene: TRBJ2-1; v_gene: TRBV12-3/TRBV12-4; CDR3aa: CASTELAGGWNEQFF; CDR3nt: TGTGCCAGCACCGAACTAGCGGGAGGTTGGAATGAGCAGTTCTTC
d_gene: .; abundance: .; j_gene: TRBJ1-2; v_gene: TRBV12-3/TRBV12-4; CDR3aa: CASSLARGFYGYTF; CDR3nt: TGTGCCAGCAGTCTCGCCCGGGGGTTCTATGGCTACACCTTC
d_gene: .; abundance: .; j_gene: TRBJ2-4; v_gene: TRBV5-1; CDR3aa: CASSLFPGTKNIQYF; CDR3nt: TGCGCCAGCAGCTTGTTCCCGGGGACCAAAAACATTCAGTACTTC
d_gene: TRBD2; abundance: few; j_gene: TRBJ2-4; v_gene: TRBV28; CDR3aa: CASSLLAGGGNIQYF; CDR3nt: TGTGCCAGCAGTTTACTAGCGGGAGGGGGAAACATTCAGTACTTC
d_gene: .; abundance: few; j_gene: TRBJ2-1; v_gene: TRBV24-1; CDR3aa: CATSVGPAGEQFF; CDR3nt: TGTGCCACCAGTGTAGGGCCTGCGGGTGAGCAGTTCTTC
d_gene: .; abundance: .; j_gene: TRBJ2-7; v_gene: TRBV7-2; CDR3aa: CASSSSGTFYEQYF; CDR3nt: TGTGCCAGCAGCTCCTCCGGGACCTTCTACGAGCAGTACTTC
d_gene: TRBD2; abundance: .; j_gene: TRBJ2-2; v_gene: TRBV7-2; CDR3aa: CASSSRTSGGTGELFF; CDR3nt: TGTGCCAGCAGCTCCCGGACTAGCGGAGGTACCGGGGAGCTGTTTTTT